This T cell receptor (beta chain) was sequenced for a study of T cell repertoires in cytomegalovirus infection. Study-wide context: CMV infection and matching HLA type were both indicated by public TCR beta signatures.

As for this clonotype: The antigen remains unidentified.

A single record per CDR3 protein comes from TCRdb applying MiXCR to the reads. Of around 280,000 distinct CDR3 sequences listed, roughly 15% are singletons. Study results and limitations: Across the ex vivo response, the dominant clonotypes were HLA-C-restricted CMV-specific TCR beta clonotypes. Identification of carriers of CMV plus the relevant HLA was achieved through cumulative public TCR beta family frequency.

Trimming pared 3 bases from V and 1 base from J, leaving 6 bases between. Germline assignment: CDR1 SQVTM and CDR2 ANQGSEA. The CDR3 is 13 residues long. The TCR comes from a human donor in good health (CMV status not recorded). Some clones in this sample may be carry-over from other donors' samples. The rearrangement links TRBV29-1 to TRBJ2-2; no clear D. Sequencing used PBMCs. The CDR3 region is CSVETRNTGELFF. CDR3 nucleotides: TGCAGCGTTGAGACAAGGAACACCGGGGAGCTGTTTTTT.